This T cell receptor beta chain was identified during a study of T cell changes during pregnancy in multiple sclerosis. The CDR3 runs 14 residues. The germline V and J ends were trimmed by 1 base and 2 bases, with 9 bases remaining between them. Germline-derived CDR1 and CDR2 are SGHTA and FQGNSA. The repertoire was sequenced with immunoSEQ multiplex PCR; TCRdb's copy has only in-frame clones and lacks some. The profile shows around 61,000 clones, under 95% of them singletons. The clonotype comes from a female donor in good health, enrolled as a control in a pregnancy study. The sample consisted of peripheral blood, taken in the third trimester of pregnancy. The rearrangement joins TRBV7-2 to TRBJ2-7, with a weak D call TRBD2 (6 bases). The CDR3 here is CASSLVGLTYEQYF. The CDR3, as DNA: TGTGCCAGCAGCTTAGTGGGACTCACCTACGAGCAGTACTTC.